What follows are 22 T cell receptor beta chains derived from one specimen sequenced in a study of blood T cell repertoires in COVID-19. Sequenced by immunoSEQ multiplex PCR; TCRdb stores in-frame clones only, minus some. The table includes under 350,000 clones, approximately 85% detected once. Specimen: peripheral blood. The source of these receptors is a woman aged 70-85 years with acute or convalescent COVID-19.

The CDR3 loop is CAISETGGPGNEQFF. The CDR3 nucleotides read TGTGCCATCAGTGAGACGGGGGGGCCGGGCAATGAGCAGTTCTTC. The chain recombines TRBV10-3 with TRBJ2-1, with 8 bases lining up with TRBD2. There are 15 residues in the CDR3. Germline assignment: CDR1 ENHRY and CDR2 SYGVKD. The ends lost 2 bases at V and 6 bases at J; junction bases unmatched: 6.

The chain carries TRBV29-1 and TRBJ2-7; D ambiguous. V lost 6 bases and J 2 bases, leaving 14 bases between the germline ends. Germline CDR1 is SQVTM and CDR2 is ANQGSEA. The CDR3 has 13 residues. CDR3 DNA: TGCAGCGTGACACTCCACCTTACCTACGAGCAGTACTTC. Residues: CSVTLHLTYEQYF.

The genes are TRBV7-9 and TRBJ1-1; D is unclear. This CDR3 is built from 16 residues. Deletions cut 2 bases from V and 0 bases from J, with 13 bases between. The germline V gene encodes CDR1 SEHNR and CDR2 FQNEAQ (reference sequence). As DNA, the CDR3 is TGTGCCAGCAGCTTAAGCGGCAGTCCTTTGAACACTGAAGCTTTCTTT. Protein product: CASSLSGSPLNTEAFF.

The chain has TRBV5-1 and TRBJ1-6, with 9 bases that match TRBD1. From germline, CDR1 is SGHRS and CDR2 YFSETQ. The CDR3 contains 13 residues. V trimming: 4 bases; J trimming: 14 bases; junction bases outside the gene matches: 7. The CDR3 protein is CASSGDRATTLHF. CDR3 sequence (DNA): TGCGCCAGCAGCGGGGACAGGGCAACCACCCTCCACTTT.

The J gene is TRBJ2-1, the V gene TRBV7-9; TRBD2 matches at 12 bases. Losses at the gene ends were 5 bases for V and 4 bases for J; bases not matched to a gene: 9. Germline-derived CDR1 and CDR2 are SEHNR and FQNEAQ (reference sequence). The CDR3 contains 17 residues. CDR3 loop: CASSPPGLAGQYNEQFF. Written as DNA, the CDR3 is TGTGCCAGCAGCCCTCCGGGACTAGCGGGTCAGTACAATGAGCAGTTCTTC. The full variable domain, rest sourced from reference TRBV7-9 and TRBJ2-1, is DTGVSQNPRHKITKRGQNVTFRCDPISEHNRLYWYRQTLGQGPEFLTYFQNEAQLEKSRLLSDRFSAERPKGSFSTLEIQRTEQGDSAMYLCASSPPGLAGQYNEQFFGPGTRLTVL.

This chain uses TRBV19 with TRBJ1-2; possible D gene TRBD1, 6 bases. The CDR3 is made up of 14 amino acids. Between the trimmed V and J ends, which lost 1 base and 4 bases, there was a span of 10 bases. Per the germline V gene, CDR1 is LNHDA and CDR2 is SQIVND (reference sequence). The CDR3 is CASSIGGGAYGYTF. The CDR3 DNA sequence: TGTGCCAGTAGTATAGGCGGGGGCGCCTATGGCTACACCTTC. Combining the CDR3 with reference TRBV19 and TRBJ1-2 gives the whole variable domain DGGITQSPKYLFRKEGQNVTLSCEQNLNHDAMYWYRQDPGQGLRLIYYSQIVNDFQKGDIAEGYSVSREKKESFPLTVTSAQKNPTAFYLCASSIGGGAYGYTFGSGTRLTVV.

V gene TRBV7-3 combines with J gene TRBJ2-3; maybe TRBD1 (7 bases). V was clipped by 4 bases and J by 1 base, with 12 bases between them. The germline gives CDR1 SGHTA, CDR2 FQGTGA. The CDR3 spans 15 residues. The CDR3 spells CASSSQGEGTDTQYF. The CDR3 DNA reads as TGTGCCAGCAGCTCGCAGGGGGAGGGCACAGATACGCAGTATTTT. The full variable domain, with the rest looked up from reference TRBV7-3 and TRBJ2-3, is GAGVSQTPSNKVTEKGKYVELRCDPISGHTALYWYRQSLGQGPEFLIYFQGTGAADDSGLPNDRFFAVRPEGSVSTLKIQRTERGDSAVYLCASSSQGEGTDTQYFGPGTRLTVL.

This sequence joins TRBV7-9 and TRBJ2-7; 7 nucleotides line up with TRBD1. Germline V CDR1 and CDR2: SEHNR, FQNEAQ (reference sequence). This CDR3 comprises 13 residues. The V and J ends lost 5 bases and 3 bases, in that order; junction bases with no gene match: 4. The CDR3 DNA sequence: TGTGCCAGCAGCGGAAGGGACAGCTACGAGCAGTACTTC. The encoded protein is CASSGRDSYEQYF.

This chain uses TRBV2 with TRBJ2-5, with D possibly matching TRBD2 (5 bases). Germline CDR1 reads SNHLY; CDR2 reads FYNNEI. The CDR3 is 13 residues long. V was clipped by 8 bases and J by 2 bases, with 12 bases between them. The CDR3 region is CASRDDTQETQYF. CDR3 sequence (DNA): TGTGCCAGCCGGGATGACACACAAGAGACCCAGTACTTC.

The gene calls are TRBV5-4 and TRBJ1-1; 8 bases align to TRBD1. Germline values: CDR1 SGHNT, CDR2 YYREEE (reference sequence). This CDR3 comprises 14 residues. V gave up 4 bases and J gave up 7 bases; unmatched junction bases: 9. This CDR3 reads CASSILDRVGEAFF. Here the CDR3 DNA reads TGTGCCAGCAGCATATTGGACAGGGTGGGTGAAGCTTTCTTT.

The chain is built from TRBV11-2 and TRBJ1-5; D may be TRBD1 (6 bases). Trimming took off 5 bases at V and 1 base at J, with 18 bases between the two ends. The CDR3 contains 17 residues. Germline CDR1 is SGHAT and CDR2 is FQNNGV. The CDR3 here is CASSQWGQVKSNQPQHF. For the CDR3, the DNA is TGTGCCAGCAGCCAATGGGGGCAGGTCAAGAGCAATCAGCCCCAGCATTTT.

This rearrangement joins TRBV11-1 to TRBJ2-5, with D tentatively TRBD2 (5 bases). Germline-derived CDR1 and CDR2 are SGHAT and FQDESV (reference sequence). The CDR3 sequence is 13 residues long. V lost 5 bases, J lost 3 bases, and 10 bases lay in between. The CDR3 DNA follows: TGTGCCAGCAGCGTCGGGGAAAAAGAGACCCAGTACTTC. Its protein is CASSVGEKETQYF.

In its sample, this clone was seen once. This chain uses TRBV11-2 with TRBJ2-3; perhaps TRBD2 as D (7 bases). CDR1 is SGHAT and CDR2 is FQNNGV in the germline V gene. V was clipped by 2 bases and J by 1 base, with 13 bases between them. The CDR3 loop spans 16 amino acids. As DNA, the CDR3 is TGTGCCAGCAGCTTACAAGGGGGGGGCGGCACAGATACGCAGTATTTT. Its translation: CASSLQGGGGTDTQYF.

This rearrangement joins TRBV3-1 (or the pseudogene TRBV3-2) to TRBJ2-5; TRBD2 agrees at 9 bases. The trim removed 3 bases at V and 5 bases at J, leaving 4 bases unmatched. Looked up from germline, CDR1 is LGHDT and CDR2 is YNNKEL (reference sequence). This CDR3 spans 14 amino acids. CDR3 region: CASSQRGGFETQYF. The CDR3 bases are TGTGCCAGCAGCCAGCGGGGGGGCTTTGAGACCCAGTACTTC.

J is TRBJ1-3 and V is TRBV7-2, with D perhaps matching TRBD1 (5 bases). This CDR3 region has 14 residues. Trimming shortened V by 3 bases and J by 5 bases, and 11 bases separated the two germline ends. Germline V gene data show CDR1 as SGHTA and CDR2 as FQGNSA. CDR3 nucleotide sequence: TGTGCCAGCAGCTTCCGTCAGGGAAGAAACACCATATATTTT. The encoded protein is CASSFRQGRNTIYF.

The rearrangement links TRBV19 to TRBJ1-3; D gene uncertain. The germline CDR1 and CDR2 sequences are LNHDA and SQIVND (reference sequence). This CDR3 is built from 16 residues. V shed 2 bases and J shed 0 bases, with 11 bases lying between them. The CDR3 bases are TGTGCCAGTAGTATATCGCAGGTTAACTCTGGAAACACCATATATTTT. Amino acids: CASSISQVNSGNTIYF.

The chain has TRBV11-2 and TRBJ2-7, with a tentative D call TRBD2 (5 bases). Trimming removed 4 bases at V and 3 bases at J, with 19 bases between. Germline V gives CDR1 SGHAT, CDR2 FQNNGV. The CDR3 sequence is 16 residues long. CDR3 sequence: CASSSYLNLANYEQYF. The CDR3 DNA sequence: TGTGCCAGCAGCTCCTACTTAAATCTAGCCAACTACGAGCAGTACTTC.

The CDR3: CASSQDLRGPNSPLHF. CDR3 DNA: TGTGCCAGCAGCCAAGATCTGCGGGGACCTAATTCACCCCTCCACTTT. The gene calls are TRBV14 and TRBJ1-6; the D gene is possibly TRBD1 (5 bases). The CDR3 consists of 16 residues. Germline V gene lookup returns CDR1 SGHDN and CDR2 FVKESK. Trimming cost V 0 bases and J 6 bases, with 12 bases left between them.

The CDR3, as DNA: TGTGCCAGCACTCAGACAGGGGGTCAGCCCCAGCATTTT. It encodes CASTQTGGQPQHF. V and J are TRBV12-3 or TRBV12-4 and TRBJ1-5; the match to TRBD1 covers 9 bases. The CDR3 is 13 amino acids. With 7 bases clipped from V and 6 bases from J, the junction kept 4 bases outside the gene matches.

This clone was seen only a few times. The chain has TRBV19 and TRBJ1-2, with D unclear. CDR1 and CDR2 (germline): LNHDA, SQIVND (reference sequence). V gave up 1 base and J gave up 7 bases, with 22 bases separating them. The CDR3 consists of 17 residues. DNA for the CDR3: TGTGCCAGTAGTATAGGTGCCACAGCCTCTATTCTCCGTGGCTACACCTTC. Translated: CASSIGATASILRGYTF.

This sequence joins TRBV11-2 and TRBJ1-2; D is undetermined. Germline V gene sequence: CDR1 SGHAT, CDR2 FQNNGV. CDR3 size: 8 residues. The DNA for the CDR3 is TGTGCGGCGAGGGGCTACACCTTC. Translated: CAARGYTF.

A note on this clone: Other nucleotide sequences from this sample produce the same CDR3. The chain links TRBV7-2 to TRBJ1-5; 8 bases match TRBD1. This CDR3 has 14 residues. Germline V CDR1 and CDR2: SGHTA, FQGNSA. Trimming cost V 1 base and J 4 bases; bases outside gene matches: 0. This CDR3 is CASSLDRGNQPQHF. In nucleotides, the CDR3 is TGTGCCAGCAGCTTAGACAGGGGGAATCAGCCCCAGCATTTT. The full variable domain, its missing parts supplied by reference TRBV7-2 and TRBJ1-5, is GAGVSQSPSNKVTEKGKDVELRCDPISGHTALYWYRQSLGQGLEFLIYFQGNSAPDKSGLPSDRFSAERTGGSVSTLTIQRTQQEDSAVYLCASSLDRGNQPQHFGDGTRLSIL.